This record looks at one T cell receptor (beta chain) sequence and its context. Its antigen is not identified. TCRdb processed the 5' RACE reads anew with MiXCR; each CDR3 protein has one entry. The repertoire holds more than 300,000 distinct CDR3 sequences, 8% seen once, with about 14% in the top ten. This sample is part of a study of CD8 T cells in ankylosing spondylitis. Notes on the study in general: CD8+ cells made up the disease-linked clones, which were relatively rare in peripheral blood. Previously reported in reactive arthritis synovial fluid and blood were some of the motif variants. There was a TCR beta motif, made of eight highly homologous variants, that appeared characteristic of ankylosing spondylitis blood.

Material for sequencing was blood, either unsorted or a sorted T cell fraction (not recorded which). The sequence came from a male donor with ankylosing spondylitis.

The CDR3 nucleotides read TGCGCCAGCAGCTTGGAGTCGAGTACCACAGATACGCAGTATTTT. It specifies CASSLESSTTDTQYF. The rearrangement joins TRBV5-1 to TRBJ2-3; the D is unclear. Looked up from germline, CDR1 is SGHRS and CDR2 is YFSETQ. The CDR3 consists of 15 residues. Trimming shortened V by 0 bases and J by 2 bases, and 10 bases separated the two germline ends.